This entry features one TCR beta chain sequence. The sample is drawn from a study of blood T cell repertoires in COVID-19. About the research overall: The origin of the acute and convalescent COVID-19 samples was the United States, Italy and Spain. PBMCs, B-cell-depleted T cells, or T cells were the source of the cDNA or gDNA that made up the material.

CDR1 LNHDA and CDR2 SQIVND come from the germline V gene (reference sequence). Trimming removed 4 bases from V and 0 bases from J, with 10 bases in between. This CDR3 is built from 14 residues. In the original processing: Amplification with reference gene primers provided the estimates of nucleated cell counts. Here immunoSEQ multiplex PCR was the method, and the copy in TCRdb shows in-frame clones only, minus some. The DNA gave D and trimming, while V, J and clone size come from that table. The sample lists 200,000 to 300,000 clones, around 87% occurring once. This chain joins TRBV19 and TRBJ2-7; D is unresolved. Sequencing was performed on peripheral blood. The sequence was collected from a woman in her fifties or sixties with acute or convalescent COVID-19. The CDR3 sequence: CASSKASGSYEQYF. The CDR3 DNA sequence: TGTGCCAGTAGTAAAGCTAGTGGCTCCTACGAGCAGTACTTC.